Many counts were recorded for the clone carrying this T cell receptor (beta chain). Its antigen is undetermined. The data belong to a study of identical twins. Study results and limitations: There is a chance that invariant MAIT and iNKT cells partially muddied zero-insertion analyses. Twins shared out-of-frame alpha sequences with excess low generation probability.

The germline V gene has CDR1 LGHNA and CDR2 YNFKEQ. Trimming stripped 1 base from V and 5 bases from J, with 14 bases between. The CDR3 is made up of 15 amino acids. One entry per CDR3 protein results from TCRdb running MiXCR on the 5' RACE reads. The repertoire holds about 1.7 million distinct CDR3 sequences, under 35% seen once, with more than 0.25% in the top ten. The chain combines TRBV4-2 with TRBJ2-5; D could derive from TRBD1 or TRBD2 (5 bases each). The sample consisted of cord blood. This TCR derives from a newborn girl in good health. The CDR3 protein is CASSQAGSRDETQYF. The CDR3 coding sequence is TGTGCCAGCAGCCAAGCTGGTAGCCGGGACGAGACCCAGTACTTC.